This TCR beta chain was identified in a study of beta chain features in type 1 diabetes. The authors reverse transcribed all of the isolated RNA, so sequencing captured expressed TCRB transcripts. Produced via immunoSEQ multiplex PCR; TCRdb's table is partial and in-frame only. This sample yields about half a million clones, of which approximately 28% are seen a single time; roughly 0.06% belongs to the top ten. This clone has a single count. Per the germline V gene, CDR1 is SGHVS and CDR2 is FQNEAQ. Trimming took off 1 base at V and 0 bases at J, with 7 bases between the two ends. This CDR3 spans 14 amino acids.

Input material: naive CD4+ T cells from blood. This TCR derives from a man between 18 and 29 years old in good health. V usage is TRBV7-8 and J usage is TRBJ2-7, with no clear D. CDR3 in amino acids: CASSLVSNSYEQYF. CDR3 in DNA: TGTGCCAGCAGCTTAGTCAGCAACTCCTACGAGCAGTACTTC. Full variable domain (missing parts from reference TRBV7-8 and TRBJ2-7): GAGVSQSPRYKVAKRGQDVALRCDPISGHVSLFWYQQALGQGPEFLTYFQNEAQLDKSGLPSDRFFAERPEGSVSTLKIQRTQQEDSAVYLCASSLVSNSYEQYFGPGTRLTVT.